The sequence of this TCR beta chain was determined in a study of control samples from healthy donors and cancer patients. Germline values: CDR1 SGHAT, CDR2 FQNNGV. The CDR3 spans 14 residues. Between the trimmed V and J ends, which lost 3 bases and 3 bases, there was a span of 12 bases. Some clones are missing from TCRdb's copy, which holds only in-frame ones; the method was immunoSEQ multiplex PCR. The table has 150,000 to 200,000 clones, just over 90% seen once. The chain uses TRBV11-2 and TRBJ2-7; maybe TRBD1 (5 bases). The specimen was blood. The TCR originated in a man in his thirties or forties in good health. In DNA, the CDR3 is TGTGCCAGCAGCTTCGAAGGGGTGAACTACGAGCAGTACTTC. Its translation: CASSFEGVNYEQYF.